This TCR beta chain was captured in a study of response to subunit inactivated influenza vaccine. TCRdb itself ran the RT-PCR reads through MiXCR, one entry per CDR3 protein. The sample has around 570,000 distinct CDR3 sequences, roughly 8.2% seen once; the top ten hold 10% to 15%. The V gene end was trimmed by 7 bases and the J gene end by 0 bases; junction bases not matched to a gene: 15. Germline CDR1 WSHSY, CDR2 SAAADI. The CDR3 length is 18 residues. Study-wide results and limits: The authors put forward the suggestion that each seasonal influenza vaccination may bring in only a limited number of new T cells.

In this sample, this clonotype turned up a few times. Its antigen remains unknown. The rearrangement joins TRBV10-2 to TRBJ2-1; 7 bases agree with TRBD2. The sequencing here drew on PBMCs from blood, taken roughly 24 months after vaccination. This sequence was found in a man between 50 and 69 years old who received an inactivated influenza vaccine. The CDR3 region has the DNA TGCGCCAGCAATCCAGTTGGCCGCGGGGGAGGCTCCTACAATGAGCAGTTCTTC. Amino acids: CASNPVGRGGGSYNEQFF.